Included here is one T cell receptor beta chain sequence, with context. Seattle's enrolled individuals joined amid active infection and were then monitored longitudinally. This CDR3 spans 16 amino acids. The germline CDR1 and CDR2 sequences are SGHRS and YFSETQ. The V gene end was trimmed by 4 bases and the J gene end by 1 base; junction bases not matched to a gene: 3. The entry originates in a study of blood T cell repertoires in COVID-19. Study details: Some COVID-19 samples were acute and others convalescent; all came from the United States, Italy and Spain. PBMCs, B-cell-depleted T cells, or T cells were the source of the cDNA or gDNA that made up the material.

Per the original data handling: For nucleated cells, counts were estimated from reference gene primer amplification. TCRdb keeps only in-frame clones here, not all; method: immunoSEQ multiplex PCR. V and J calls and clone size are as listed in that table; D and trimming were resolved from the DNA. Of 410,000 or so clones listed, about nine tenths were seen once; the top ten hold around 1.5%. The chain couples TRBV5-1 to TRBJ2-2; 11 positions match TRBD2. Sequenced sample: peripheral blood. The source of this sequence is a woman aged 40 to 50 with COVID-19, enrolled during active disease. The CDR3: CASSTGLAGNTGELFF. The CDR3 nucleotides read TGCGCCAGCAGCACTGGACTAGCGGGGAACACCGGGGAGCTGTTTTTT.